This T cell receptor beta chain appears in the sequencing data of a study of cytomegalovirus exposure and HLA in healthy donors. Germline loops: CDR1 MNHNS, CDR2 SASEGT. The CDR3 contains 13 residues. V dropped 5 bases and J dropped 4 bases, with 11 bases sitting between them. Findings of the study overall: The likely origin of a cluster of highly shared sequence variants was a sequencing artifact.

A multiplex PCR was run with 60 Vbeta primers and 13 Jbeta primers. Assay used: immunoSEQ multiplex PCR; TCRdb lists only in-frame clones, some missing. The table shows some 170,000 clones, with 65% to 75% occurring only once. Comment on this clone: Its antigen is not identified.

The receptor comes from a human donor in good health. The chain recombines TRBV6-1 with TRBJ1-1; TRBD1 is a possible D gene (5 bases). Sample: PBMCs. The CDR3 DNA sequence: TGTGCCAGCAGTTATGGCGGGGGCACTGAAGCTTTCTTT. It translates to CASSYGGGTEAFF.